These 3 T cell receptor beta chains share one sample of origin, sequenced in a study of CD8+CD57+ T cells in acquired aplastic anemia. Individuals selected for sequencing had exhibited CD8+CD57+ cell expansion on flow cytometry. Genomic DNA, serving as template, underwent TCR beta VDJ and CDR3 profiling. TCRdb redid the calling of the reads with MiXCR, one entry per CDR3 protein. The data contain about 220,000 distinct CDR3 sequences, approximately 45% of them singletons. The sequencing sample was made of sorted CD4+, CD8+, or CD8+CD57+ T cells (not recorded which) from PBMCs. The source of these receptors is a human donor with aplastic anemia.

The V gene is TRBV15, the J gene TRBJ2-5, with TRBD1 as a possible D gene (6 bases). The J call may be incorrect, as the DNA end agrees better with TRBJ2-7. Germline V gene data show CDR1 as LNHNV and CDR2 as YYDKDF (reference sequence). The length of the CDR3 is 15 residues. CDR3 region: CATSRDPLQGYEQYF. The CDR3 DNA reads as TGTGCCACCAGCAGAGATCCGCTACAGGGCTACGAGCAGTACTTC.

The chain recombines TRBV7-9 with TRBJ2-1; D perhaps matches TRBD2 (6 bases). CDR3 length: 16 residues. Germline assignment: CDR1 SEHNR and CDR2 FQNEAQ (reference sequence). Trimming stripped 3 bases from V and 7 bases from J, with 19 bases between. This CDR3 is CASSLAIGSSLNEQFF. The CDR3 nucleotides are TGTGCCAGCAGCTTGGCGATCGGGAGCAGCCTTAATGAGCAGTTCTTC.

This clonotype was observed many times. The chain links TRBV7-8 to TRBJ2-3, with TRBD1 identical over 8 bases. The CDR3 covers 16 residues. V was clipped by 7 bases and J by 5 bases; unmatched bases: 14. The germline V gene encodes CDR1 SGHVS and CDR2 FQNEAQ. In nucleotides, the CDR3 is TGTGCCAGCACAAACCTAACCAGGGGGCGCGGAGATACGCAGTATTTT. Its protein is CASTNLTRGRGDTQYF. Using reference TRBV7-8 and TRBJ2-3 for the parts outside the CDR3, the full variable domain is GAGVSQSPRYKVAKRGQDVALRCDPISGHVSLFWYQQALGQGPEFLTYFQNEAQLDKSGLPSDRFFAERPEGSVSTLKIQRTQQEDSAVYLCASTNLTRGRGDTQYFGPGTRLTVL.